The rows below give T cell receptor beta chains drawn from one sample of a study of blood T cell repertoires in COVID-19. TCRdb keeps only in-frame clones here, not all; method: immunoSEQ multiplex PCR. The sample yields about 46,000 clones, just over 85% seen once. The sequenced sample consisted of peripheral blood. Receptors were obtained from a man older than 75 with active COVID-19. The CDR3 runs from the conserved cysteine through the conserved F or W. The order of the fields is D gene, J gene, clone size, V gene, CDR3 DNA, CDR3 protein. D genes are given only for firm matches. Size is omitted from some rows. Given values are once, few, many or a class for expanded clones.

d_gene: TRBD2
j_gene: TRBJ2-1
abundance: NA
v_gene: TRBV7-8
CDR3nt: TGTGCCAGCAGCTTAGCCGCGGGACTAGCAGACAATGAGCAGTTCTTC
CDR3aa: CASSLAAGLADNEQFF

d_gene: TRBD2
j_gene: TRBJ2-5
abundance: NA
v_gene: TRBV7-8
CDR3nt: TGTGCCAGCAGATCAGCACCCGGGACTAGCGGCCAAGAGACCCAGTACTTC
CDR3aa: CASRSAPGTSGQETQYF

d_gene: TRBD1
j_gene: TRBJ1-5
abundance: NA
v_gene: TRBV3-1/TRBV3-2
CDR3nt: TGTGCCAGCAGCCCCGGACAGGGGAATCAGCCCCAGCATTTT
CDR3aa: CASSPGQGNQPQHF

d_gene: TRBD1
j_gene: TRBJ2-6
abundance: NA
v_gene: TRBV9
CDR3nt: TGTGCCAGCAGCACTCGGGACAGAACCATCTCTGGGGCCAACGTCCTGACTTTC
CDR3aa: CASSTRDRTISGANVLTF

d_gene: TRBD2
j_gene: TRBJ2-1
abundance: NA
v_gene: TRBV24-1
CDR3nt: TGTGCCACCAGTGATTTGGGGGTAGCGGGAGGGAATGAGCAGTTCTTC
CDR3aa: CATSDLGVAGGNEQFF

d_gene: NA
j_gene: TRBJ2-2
abundance: NA
v_gene: TRBV12-3/TRBV12-4
CDR3nt: TGTGCCAGCAAGGGACTTGACACCGGGGAGCTGTTTTTT
CDR3aa: CASKGLDTGELFF

d_gene: TRBD1
j_gene: TRBJ2-5
abundance: NA
v_gene: TRBV11-2
CDR3nt: TGTGCCAGCAGCCAAGCACGACCGGGACAGGGGGGGGAGACCCAGTACTTC
CDR3aa: CASSQARPGQGGETQYF

d_gene: TRBD2
j_gene: TRBJ2-1
abundance: NA
v_gene: TRBV28
CDR3nt: TGTGCCAGCAGTTTCCTCTACGGGACTAGTAGTGAGGATGAGCAGTTCTTC
CDR3aa: CASSFLYGTSSEDEQFF

d_gene: TRBD2
j_gene: TRBJ2-7
abundance: once
v_gene: TRBV7-9
CDR3nt: TGTGCCAGCAGCTGGACTAGCGGGATTGAAGAGCAGTACTTC
CDR3aa: CASSWTSGIEEQYF

d_gene: NA
j_gene: TRBJ2-3
abundance: medium-sized
v_gene: TRBV14
CDR3nt: TGTGCCAGCAGCCAAGGGAGGCACACAGATACGCAGTATTTT
CDR3aa: CASSQGRHTDTQYF

d_gene: NA
j_gene: TRBJ1-2
abundance: NA
v_gene: TRBV4-1
CDR3nt: TGCGCCAGCAGCCTAGATTCTGGCCGCCGGACTTTCGGCTACACCTTC
CDR3aa: CASSLDSGRRTFGYTF

d_gene: NA
j_gene: TRBJ2-2
abundance: NA
v_gene: TRBV6-1
CDR3nt: TGTGCCAGCAGTGAAGTTGATGGGACTAACACCGGGGAGCTGTTTTTT
CDR3aa: CASSEVDGTNTGELFF

d_gene: TRBD1
j_gene: TRBJ1-4
abundance: NA
v_gene: TRBV6-2/TRBV6-3
CDR3nt: TGTGCCAGCAGTTACCCCCTGGACAGGGGGTATGAAAAACTGTTTTTT
CDR3aa: CASSYPLDRGYEKLFF

d_gene: TRBD1
j_gene: TRBJ2-7
abundance: NA
v_gene: TRBV28
CDR3nt: TGTGCCAGCAGTTCCAGGGACAGGGGGACCTCCTACGAGCAGTACTTC
CDR3aa: CASSSRDRGTSYEQYF

d_gene: NA
j_gene: TRBJ1-3
abundance: NA
v_gene: TRBV28
CDR3nt: TGTGCCAGCAGTTTTGGAGGGTCCTCTGGAAACACCATATATTTT
CDR3aa: CASSFGGSSGNTIYF

d_gene: NA
j_gene: TRBJ1-2
abundance: once
v_gene: TRBV7-9
CDR3nt: TGTGCCATCGAGATACGAGAACAGGACTATGGCTACACCTTC
CDR3aa: CAIEIREQDYGYTF

d_gene: NA
j_gene: TRBJ2-5
abundance: NA
v_gene: TRBV7-3
CDR3nt: TGTGCCAGCAGCCCAAGGAGCGGATCAGAGACCCAGTACTTC
CDR3aa: CASSPRSGSETQYF

d_gene: TRBD1
j_gene: TRBJ2-7
abundance: NA
v_gene: TRBV7-6
CDR3nt: TGTGCCAGCAGCTTAGGGACAGGCAGTATTGAAGAGCAGTACTTC
CDR3aa: CASSLGTGSIEEQYF

d_gene: NA
j_gene: TRBJ1-3
abundance: NA
v_gene: TRBV30
CDR3nt: TGTGCCTGGAGCCCCCCGGATCCGTGGGCCAGAGGGAGAAACACCATATATTTT
CDR3aa: CAWSPPDPWARGRNTIYF

d_gene: TRBD2
j_gene: TRBJ2-7
abundance: few
v_gene: TRBV5-1
CDR3nt: TGCGCCAGCAGCTTGGCGGGACTAACGTCCTACGAGCAGTACTTC
CDR3aa: CASSLAGLTSYEQYF

d_gene: TRBD1
j_gene: TRBJ2-3
abundance: NA
v_gene: TRBV28
CDR3nt: TGTGCCAGCAGTTCCAGGGGGCGCCCCTCAGATACGCAGTATTTT
CDR3aa: CASSSRGRPSDTQYF

d_gene: NA
j_gene: TRBJ2-7
abundance: once
v_gene: TRBV28
CDR3nt: TGTGCCAGCAGTTTAGGTGGGAGCCTCTCCGAGCAGTACTTC
CDR3aa: CASSLGGSLSEQYF

d_gene: TRBD1
j_gene: TRBJ1-4
abundance: once
v_gene: TRBV10-3
CDR3nt: TGTGCCACCGGGACAGGGGCCGCAAATGAAAAACTGTTTTTT
CDR3aa: CATGTGAANEKLFF

d_gene: TRBD2
j_gene: TRBJ2-3
abundance: NA
v_gene: TRBV19
CDR3nt: TGTGCCAGTAGCCAGACTAGCGGGTTAGCAGATACGCAGTATTTT
CDR3aa: CASSQTSGLADTQYF

d_gene: NA
j_gene: TRBJ2-1
abundance: NA
v_gene: TRBV6-1
CDR3nt: TGTGCCAGCAGTGCCCGACTCTATAGCTCCTACAATGAGCAGTTCTTC
CDR3aa: CASSARLYSSYNEQFF

d_gene: NA
j_gene: TRBJ1-3
abundance: NA
v_gene: TRBV3-1/TRBV3-2
CDR3nt: TGTGCCAGCAGCCAACAGGGCGCCCTTGGAAACACCATATATTTT
CDR3aa: CASSQQGALGNTIYF

d_gene: TRBD1
j_gene: TRBJ2-4
abundance: NA
v_gene: TRBV7-2
CDR3nt: TGTGCCAGCAGCCAACAGGGGGGCAAAAACATTCAGTACTTC
CDR3aa: CASSQQGGKNIQYF

d_gene: TRBD2
j_gene: TRBJ2-3
abundance: NA
v_gene: TRBV9
CDR3nt: TGTGCCAGCAGCGAGCAAGCGGGAGGGCCGGACACGCAGTATTTT
CDR3aa: CASSEQAGGPDTQYF

d_gene: NA
j_gene: TRBJ1-1
abundance: few
v_gene: TRBV5-4
CDR3nt: TGTGCCAGCAGCTTGGCCCAATCCCCTAAAGCTTTCTTT
CDR3aa: CASSLAQSPKAFF

d_gene: NA
j_gene: TRBJ2-1
abundance: NA
v_gene: TRBV9
CDR3nt: TGTGCCAGCAGCGTCCTAACGGATGAGCAGTTCTTC
CDR3aa: CASSVLTDEQFF

d_gene: TRBD2
j_gene: TRBJ2-1
abundance: NA
v_gene: TRBV28
CDR3nt: TGTGCCAGCAGTTTACCTAGCGGGAGGGTGAATGAGCAGTTCTTC
CDR3aa: CASSLPSGRVNEQFF

d_gene: NA
j_gene: TRBJ2-3
abundance: few
v_gene: TRBV18
CDR3nt: TGTGCCAGCTCAATCAACTGGCGGAGACTCACAGATACGCAGTATTTT
CDR3aa: CASSINWRRLTDTQYF

d_gene: TRBD2
j_gene: TRBJ2-1
abundance: NA
v_gene: TRBV9
CDR3nt: TGTGCCAGCAGCTCCCGACTAGCGGGATACAATGAGCAGTTCTTC
CDR3aa: CASSSRLAGYNEQFF

d_gene: NA
j_gene: TRBJ1-2
abundance: NA
v_gene: TRBV5-4
CDR3nt: TGTGCCAGCAACCTGGACGGACTCTATGGCTACACCTTC
CDR3aa: CASNLDGLYGYTF

d_gene: NA
j_gene: TRBJ2-2
abundance: NA
v_gene: TRBV7-2
CDR3nt: TGTGCCAGCAGCAGAGATACCGGGGAGCTGTTTTTT
CDR3aa: CASSRDTGELFF

d_gene: NA
j_gene: TRBJ2-7
abundance: NA
v_gene: TRBV4-3
CDR3nt: TGCGCCAGCAGCCCCGGACACAAATCCTACGAGCAGTACTTC
CDR3aa: CASSPGHKSYEQYF

d_gene: NA
j_gene: TRBJ1-5
abundance: NA
v_gene: TRBV30
CDR3nt: TGTGCCTGGAGTGTACAGAGTAGCAATCAGCCCCAGCATTTT
CDR3aa: CAWSVQSSNQPQHF

d_gene: TRBD1
j_gene: TRBJ1-2
abundance: NA
v_gene: TRBV4-3
CDR3nt: TGCGCCAGCAGCCCAGACCGGGGACAGAGATTTTCTAACTATGGCTACACCTTC
CDR3aa: CASSPDRGQRFSNYGYTF

d_gene: NA
j_gene: TRBJ2-2
abundance: NA
v_gene: TRBV6-2/TRBV6-3
CDR3nt: TGTGCCAGCAGTTACACCAAGGGGGACACCGGGGAGCTGTTTTTT
CDR3aa: CASSYTKGDTGELFF

d_gene: NA
j_gene: TRBJ1-2
abundance: NA
v_gene: TRBV6-2/TRBV6-3
CDR3nt: TGTGCCAGCAGTTACCAGGGCAGCTATGGCTACACCTTC
CDR3aa: CASSYQGSYGYTF

d_gene: TRBD2
j_gene: TRBJ2-5
abundance: NA
v_gene: TRBV7-9
CDR3nt: TGTGCCAGCAGCCACGGGGGGACCCAAGAGACCCAGTACTTC
CDR3aa: CASSHGGTQETQYF